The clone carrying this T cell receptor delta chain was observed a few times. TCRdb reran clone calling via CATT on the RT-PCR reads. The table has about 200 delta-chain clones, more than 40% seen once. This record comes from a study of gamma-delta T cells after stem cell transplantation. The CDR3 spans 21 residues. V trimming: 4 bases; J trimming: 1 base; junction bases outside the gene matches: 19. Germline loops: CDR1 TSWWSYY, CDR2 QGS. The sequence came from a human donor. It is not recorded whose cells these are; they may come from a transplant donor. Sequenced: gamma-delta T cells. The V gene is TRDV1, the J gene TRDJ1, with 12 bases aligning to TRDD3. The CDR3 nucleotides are TGTGCTCTTGGGGGACCTCCGGTACTGGGGGATACCCTATTGACCACCGATAAACTCATCTTT. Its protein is CALGGPPVLGDTLLTTDKLIF.